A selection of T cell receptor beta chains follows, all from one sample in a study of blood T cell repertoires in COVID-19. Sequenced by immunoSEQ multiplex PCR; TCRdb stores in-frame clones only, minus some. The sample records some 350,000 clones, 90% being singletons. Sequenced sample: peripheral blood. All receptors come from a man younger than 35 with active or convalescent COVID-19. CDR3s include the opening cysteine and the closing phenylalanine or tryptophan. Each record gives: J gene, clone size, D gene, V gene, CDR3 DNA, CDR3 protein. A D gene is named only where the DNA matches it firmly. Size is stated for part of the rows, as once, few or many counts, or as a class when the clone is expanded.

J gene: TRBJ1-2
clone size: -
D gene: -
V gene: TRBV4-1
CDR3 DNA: TGCGCCAGCAGCCAAGAACTGACCGGAGCTAACTATGGCTACACCTTC
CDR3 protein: CASSQELTGANYGYTF

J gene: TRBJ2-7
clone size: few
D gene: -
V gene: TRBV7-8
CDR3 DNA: TGTGCCAGCAGCTTAGCTCGCCGGACTGGGATGGCCTACGAGCAGTACTTC
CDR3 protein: CASSLARRTGMAYEQYF

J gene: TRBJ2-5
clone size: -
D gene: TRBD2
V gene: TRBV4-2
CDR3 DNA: TGTGCCAGCAGCCTAGGACTAGCGTCGCCCATACAAGAGACCCAGTACTTC
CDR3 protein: CASSLGLASPIQETQYF

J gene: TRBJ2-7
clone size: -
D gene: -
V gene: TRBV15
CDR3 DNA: TGTGCCACCAGCAGAGATCTGGGGGCCCCCTACGAGCAGTACTTC
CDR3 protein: CATSRDLGAPYEQYF

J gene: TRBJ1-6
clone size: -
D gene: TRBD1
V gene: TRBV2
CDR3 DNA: TGTGCCAGCAGTGTTGGGACAGGGAATTCACCCCTCCACTTT
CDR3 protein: CASSVGTGNSPLHF

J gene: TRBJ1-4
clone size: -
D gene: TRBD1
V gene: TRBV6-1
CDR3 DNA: TGTGCCAGCAGTGAATTACAGGGGGGGAATGAAAAACTGTTTTTT
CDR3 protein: CASSELQGGNEKLFF

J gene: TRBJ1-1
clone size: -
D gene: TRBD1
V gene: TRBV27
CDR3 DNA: TGTGCCAGCAGCAAGACAGGGGGCGGGTTCACTGAAGCTTTCTTT
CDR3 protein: CASSKTGGGFTEAFF

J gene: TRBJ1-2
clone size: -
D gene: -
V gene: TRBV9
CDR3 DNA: TGTGCCAGCAGCGTTGAGGGCAGAACCTTCGGGGGCTACACCTTC
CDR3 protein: CASSVEGRTFGGYTF

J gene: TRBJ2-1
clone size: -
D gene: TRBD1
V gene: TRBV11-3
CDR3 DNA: TGTGCCAGCAGCCTCCGGGACAGCCACTACAATGAGCAGTTCTTC
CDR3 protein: CASSLRDSHYNEQFF

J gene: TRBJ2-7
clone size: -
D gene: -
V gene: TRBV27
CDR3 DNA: TGTGCCAGCAGTTTAAAACGATCGGGCGAGCAGTACTTC
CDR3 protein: CASSLKRSGEQYF

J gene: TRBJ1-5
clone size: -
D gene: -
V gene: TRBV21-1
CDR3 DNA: TGTGCCAGCAAATCGGGACAGGGGGTTCTCAATCAGCCCCAGCATTTT
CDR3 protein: CASKSGQGVLNQPQHF

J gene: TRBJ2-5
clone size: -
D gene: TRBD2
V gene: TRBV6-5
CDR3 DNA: TGTGCCAGCAGTTTATTAGCGGGAGGTCAAGAGACCCAGTACTTC
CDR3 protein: CASSLLAGGQETQYF

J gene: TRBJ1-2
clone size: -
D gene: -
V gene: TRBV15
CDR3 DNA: TGTGCCACCAGCAGAGATCGAGCGGGGAACTATGGCTACACCTTC
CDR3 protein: CATSRDRAGNYGYTF

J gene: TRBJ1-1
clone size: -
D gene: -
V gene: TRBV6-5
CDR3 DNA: TGTGCCAGCAGTCGTAGCCCATTGAACACTGAAGCTTTCTTT
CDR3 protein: CASSRSPLNTEAFF

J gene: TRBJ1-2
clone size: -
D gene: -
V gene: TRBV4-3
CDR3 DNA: TGCGCCAGCAGCCAAGATCGTGGTACGGGATATGGCTACACCTTC
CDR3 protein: CASSQDRGTGYGYTF

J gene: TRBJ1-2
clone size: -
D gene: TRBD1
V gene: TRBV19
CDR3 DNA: TGTGCCAGTAGTCTGCGGACAGGTCCGATGAAGTACACCTTC
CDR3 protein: CASSLRTGPMKYTF

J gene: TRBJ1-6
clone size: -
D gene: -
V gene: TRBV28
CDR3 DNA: TGTGCCAGCAGTTTAATGGTCAGGGTCCCGGCCCTCCACTTT
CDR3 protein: CASSLMVRVPALHF

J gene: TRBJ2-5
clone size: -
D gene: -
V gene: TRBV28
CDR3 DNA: TGTGCCAGCAGTTTGCGTAAACAGGGTTCGGAGACCCAGTACTTC
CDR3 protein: CASSLRKQGSETQYF

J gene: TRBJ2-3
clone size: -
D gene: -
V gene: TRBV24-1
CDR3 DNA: TGTGCCACCAGTGATTCCCCAGGGCTAGGGCGAGATACGCAGTATTTT
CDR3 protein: CATSDSPGLGRDTQYF

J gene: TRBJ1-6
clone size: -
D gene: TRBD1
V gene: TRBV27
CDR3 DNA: TGTGCCAGCAGACGGACAGGGACCCAATCACCCCTCCACTTT
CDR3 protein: CASRRTGTQSPLHF

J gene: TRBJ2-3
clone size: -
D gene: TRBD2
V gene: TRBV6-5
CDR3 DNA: TGTGCCAGCAGTTCCCCGGGACTAGCTATATCAGATACGCAGTATTTT
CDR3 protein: CASSSPGLAISDTQYF

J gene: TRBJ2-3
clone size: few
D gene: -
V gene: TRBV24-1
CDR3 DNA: TGTGCCACCAGTGATTTGTCTAGCGAGGACCCCGTTATCACAGATACGCAGTATTTT
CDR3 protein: CATSDLSSEDPVITDTQYF

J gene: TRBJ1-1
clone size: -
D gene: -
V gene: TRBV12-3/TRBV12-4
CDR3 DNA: TGTGCCAGCAGTTTTTTCGCCAGGACTGAAGCTTTCTTT
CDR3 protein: CASSFFARTEAFF

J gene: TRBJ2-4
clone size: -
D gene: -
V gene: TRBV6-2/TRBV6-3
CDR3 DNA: TGTGCCAGCAGTTACGGTCCCGAAGCGGCAGCCAAAAACATTCAGTACTTC
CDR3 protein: CASSYGPEAAAKNIQYF

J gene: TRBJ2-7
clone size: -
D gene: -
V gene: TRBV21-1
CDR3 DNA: TGTGCCAGCAGCAAGGGACTAGCTGTAAACTACGAGCAGTACTTC
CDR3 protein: CASSKGLAVNYEQYF

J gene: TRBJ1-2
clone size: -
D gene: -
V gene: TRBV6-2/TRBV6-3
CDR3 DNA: TGTGCCAGCAGTTACTCTCCAGGGGATGGCTACACCTTC
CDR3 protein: CASSYSPGDGYTF

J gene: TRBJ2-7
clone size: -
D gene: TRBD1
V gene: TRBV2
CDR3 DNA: TGTGCCAGCTTTAGGGACAGGGGGCGTCCCTACGAGCAGTACTTC
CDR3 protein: CASFRDRGRPYEQYF

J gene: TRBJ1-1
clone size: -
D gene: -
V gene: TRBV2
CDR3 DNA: TGTGCCAGCAGTGAAGGGCGGGGAGCTTTCTTT
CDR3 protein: CASSEGRGAFF

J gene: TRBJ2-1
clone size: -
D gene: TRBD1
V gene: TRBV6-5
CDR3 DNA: TGTGCCAGCAGTTACTCGTTGGCAGGGGGTACCCATGAGCAGTTCTTC
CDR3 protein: CASSYSLAGGTHEQFF

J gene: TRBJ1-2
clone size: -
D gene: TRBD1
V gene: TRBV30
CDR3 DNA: TGTGCCTGGAGTGTAAGGACAGGGGCCGGGTATGGCTACACCTTC
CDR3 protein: CAWSVRTGAGYGYTF

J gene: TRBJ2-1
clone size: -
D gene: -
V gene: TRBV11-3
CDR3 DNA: TGTGCCAGCAGCTTCCGGGGGGCACAATACAATGAGCAGTTCTTC
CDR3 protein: CASSFRGAQYNEQFF

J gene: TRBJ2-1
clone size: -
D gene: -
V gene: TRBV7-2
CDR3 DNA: TGTGCCAGCAGCTTAGCGCCCCGGGGAATCTCCTACAATGAGCAGTTCTTC
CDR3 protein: CASSLAPRGISYNEQFF

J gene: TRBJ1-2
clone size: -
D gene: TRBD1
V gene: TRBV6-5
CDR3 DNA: TGTGCCAGCAGCGGACAGGGGAATAACTATGGCTACACCTTC
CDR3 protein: CASSGQGNNYGYTF

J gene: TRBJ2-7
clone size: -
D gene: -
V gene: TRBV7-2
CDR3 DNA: TGTGCCAGCTCCTCCCGACAGAACTACGAGCAGTACTTC
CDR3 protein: CASSSRQNYEQYF

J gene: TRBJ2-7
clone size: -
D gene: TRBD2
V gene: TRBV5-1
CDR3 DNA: TGCGCCAGCAGCTTGCTGCTAGCGGGAGGGCCATCGGGAGAGCAGTACTTC
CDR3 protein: CASSLLLAGGPSGEQYF

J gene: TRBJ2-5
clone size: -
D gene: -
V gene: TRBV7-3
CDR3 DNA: TGTGCCAGCAGCTTGTTGGGGGGAGAAGAGACCCAGTACTTC
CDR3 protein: CASSLLGGEETQYF

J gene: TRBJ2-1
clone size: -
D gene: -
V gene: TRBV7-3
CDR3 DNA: TGTGCCAGCAGCACCAAGGACAAGGTCAAGGGGAATGAGCAGTTCTTC
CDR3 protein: CASSTKDKVKGNEQFF

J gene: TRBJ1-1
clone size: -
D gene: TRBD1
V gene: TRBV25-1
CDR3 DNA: TGTGCCAGCCAGAGGACAGGGTTCATTACTGAAGCTTTCTTT
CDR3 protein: CASQRTGFITEAFF

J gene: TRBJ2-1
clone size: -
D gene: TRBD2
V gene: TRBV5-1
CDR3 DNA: TGCGCCAGCAGCTTGATGGCAGGGCTTAGCGGGAGGGCCTACAATGAGCAGTTCTTC
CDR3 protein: CASSLMAGLSGRAYNEQFF

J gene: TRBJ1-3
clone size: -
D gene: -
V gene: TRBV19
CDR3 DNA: TGTGCCAGTAGTACCACAGGGTCCGTTGGAAACACCATATATTTT
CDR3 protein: CASSTTGSVGNTIYF

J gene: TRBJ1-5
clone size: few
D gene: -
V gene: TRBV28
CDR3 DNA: TGTGCCATCTCACAAGGCGCAGGGTTGGATCAGCCCCAGCATTTT
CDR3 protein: CAISQGAGLDQPQHF

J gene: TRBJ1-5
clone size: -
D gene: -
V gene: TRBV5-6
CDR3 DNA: TGTGCCAGCAGCTTGGGCCAGGGGAAGGGACAGCCCCAGCATTTT
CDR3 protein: CASSLGQGKGQPQHF

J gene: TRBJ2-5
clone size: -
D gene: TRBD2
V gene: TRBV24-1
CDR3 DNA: TGTGCCACCAGTGATTCACTAGCGGGGGGCCAAGAGACCCAGTACTTC
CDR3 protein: CATSDSLAGGQETQYF

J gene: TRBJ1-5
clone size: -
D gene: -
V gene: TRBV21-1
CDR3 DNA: TGTGCCAGCAGCAAAAGTCCGGACAGAACAGAAAGCAATCAGCCCCAGCATTTT
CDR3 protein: CASSKSPDRTESNQPQHF

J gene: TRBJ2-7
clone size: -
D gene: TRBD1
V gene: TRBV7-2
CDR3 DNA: TGTGCCAGCAGCTCTAAGACAGGGTCCTACGAGCAGTACTTC
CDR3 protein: CASSSKTGSYEQYF

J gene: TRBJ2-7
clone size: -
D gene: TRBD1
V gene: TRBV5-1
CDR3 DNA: TGCGCCAGCAGCTTGGCCCAGGACAGGGCGTACGAGCAGTACTTC
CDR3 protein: CASSLAQDRAYEQYF

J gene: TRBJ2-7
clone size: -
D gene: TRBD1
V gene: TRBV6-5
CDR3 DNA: TGTGCCAGCAGAACAGGGGGCCGGTACGAGCAGTACTTC
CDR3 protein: CASRTGGRYEQYF

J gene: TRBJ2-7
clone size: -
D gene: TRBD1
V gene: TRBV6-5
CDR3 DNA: TGTGCCAGCAGCCTACCGGGACAGGGGGCCTACGAGCAGTACTTC
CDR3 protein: CASSLPGQGAYEQYF

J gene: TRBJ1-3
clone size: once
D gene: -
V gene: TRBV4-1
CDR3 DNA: TGCGCCAGCAGCCAAGATCCAGCAGGGGCTGGAAACACCATATATTTT
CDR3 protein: CASSQDPAGAGNTIYF

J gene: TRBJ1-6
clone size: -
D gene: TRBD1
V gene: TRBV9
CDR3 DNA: TGTGCCAGCAGCGCGGAATTTAGACAGGGGGCTAATTCACCCCTCCACTTT
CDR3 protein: CASSAEFRQGANSPLHF

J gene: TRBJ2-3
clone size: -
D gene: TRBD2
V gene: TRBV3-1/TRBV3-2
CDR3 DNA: TGTGCCAGCAGCCAAGTAGCGGGAGGAGCGGATACGCAGTATTTT
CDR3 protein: CASSQVAGGADTQYF

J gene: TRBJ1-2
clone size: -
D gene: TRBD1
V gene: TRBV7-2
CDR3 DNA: TGTGCCAGCAGCCACGGACAGGACTATGGCTACACCTTC
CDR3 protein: CASSHGQDYGYTF

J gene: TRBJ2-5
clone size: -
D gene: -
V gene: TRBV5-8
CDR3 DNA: TGTGCCAGCAGAATTCCGGGACTGGAAGAGACCCAGTACTTC
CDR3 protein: CASRIPGLEETQYF